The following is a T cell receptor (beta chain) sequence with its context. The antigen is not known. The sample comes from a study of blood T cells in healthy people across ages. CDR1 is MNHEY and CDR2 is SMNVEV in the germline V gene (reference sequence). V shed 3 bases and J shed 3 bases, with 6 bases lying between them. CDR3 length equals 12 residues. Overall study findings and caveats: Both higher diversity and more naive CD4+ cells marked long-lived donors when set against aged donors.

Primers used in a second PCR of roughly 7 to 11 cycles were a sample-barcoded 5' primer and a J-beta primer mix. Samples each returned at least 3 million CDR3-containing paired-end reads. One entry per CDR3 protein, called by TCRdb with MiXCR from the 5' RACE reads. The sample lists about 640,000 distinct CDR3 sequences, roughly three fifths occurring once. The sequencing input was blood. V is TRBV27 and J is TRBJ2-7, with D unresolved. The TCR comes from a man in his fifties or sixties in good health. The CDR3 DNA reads TGTGCCAGCAGTTTCAACGGCTACGAGCAGTACTTC. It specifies CASSFNGYEQYF.